This T cell receptor (beta chain) was documented in a study of T cell responses to AZD1222 COVID-19 vaccine. Study-wide results and limits: Nearly half of the spike-specific TCRs reportedly recognize variant regions that carry no mutations. A rise in Spike-specific TCR breadth and depth followed two AZD1222 doses.

Clones were sequenced by immunoSEQ multiplex PCR, and TCRdb holds only the in-frame ones, with some missing. The table has 140,000 to 150,000 clones, approximately 78% seen once; the top ten hold 3.5% to 5%. V dropped 4 bases and J dropped 7 bases, with 11 bases sitting between them. The CDR3 spans 12 residues. Germline V CDR1 and CDR2: SEHNR, FQNEAQ (reference sequence). Points on this clone: Its antigen is undetermined.

The sequencing here drew on peripheral blood, taken on day 0 of MenACWY control vaccination. This TCR derives from an adult in good health. The V gene is TRBV7-9, the J gene TRBJ2-7, with D possibly being TRBD2 (5 bases). The CDR3 region has the DNA TGTGCCAGCAGCTCGGGAACGGGGGAGCAGTACGTC. Translated, it gives CASSSGTGEQYV.